Shown below are 3 T cell receptor beta chains from a single sample sequenced in a study of T cells after yellow fever vaccination (dated by TCRdb to between 2018 and 2021). The library was built by means of 5' RACE. The instrument given in TCRdb is Illumina HiSeq 2500. The public reads were reprocessed in TCRdb via fastp at Q25 and MiXCR, keeping in-frame beta chains. Duplicate CDR3 protein sequences are folded into a single record with the most common DNA and genes. For this sample there are 600,000 to 750,000 distinct CDR3 sequences; approximately 13% appear just once. The biggest ten clones account for 14% to 15% of the sample. The treatment or condition label, as the study defines it: live attenuated yellow fever vaccine strain. The specimen comprised PBMCs, sampled on the day of the yellow fever booster vaccination. These receptors all stem from a man aged 25-45 years who received the YFV17D yellow fever vaccine.

The V and J genes are TRBV12-3 or TRBV12-4 and TRBJ1-4; 7 bases map to TRBD1. Losses at the gene ends were 5 bases for V and 10 bases for J; bases not matched to a gene: 13. This CDR3 is built from 15 residues. The CDR3 region is CASSPSTGFGGKLFF. DNA for the CDR3: TGTGCCAGCAGTCCCTCGACAGGGTTCGGCGGAAAACTGTTTTTT.

The chain recombines TRBV6-5 with TRBJ2-3, with 11 positions matching TRBD2. With V trimmed by 0 bases and J by 3 bases, 2 bases remained unmatched. Germline V gene sequence: CDR1 MNHEY, CDR2 SVGAGI. This CDR3 has 16 residues. Written as DNA, the CDR3 is TGTGCCAGCAGTTACTCGGCTAGCGGGAGGACAGATACGCAGTATTTT. Its translation is CASSYSASGRTDTQYF.

The J gene is TRBJ2-2, the V gene TRBV12-3 or TRBV12-4, with TRBD2 matching over 7 bases. The CDR3 sequence is 17 residues long. With V trimmed by 7 bases and J by 1 base, 12 bases remained unmatched. The CDR3, as DNA: TGTGCCAGCAATTCCCCAAGTGCTAGCGGGAACACCGGGGAGCTGTTTTTT. This gives the protein CASNSPSASGNTGELFF.